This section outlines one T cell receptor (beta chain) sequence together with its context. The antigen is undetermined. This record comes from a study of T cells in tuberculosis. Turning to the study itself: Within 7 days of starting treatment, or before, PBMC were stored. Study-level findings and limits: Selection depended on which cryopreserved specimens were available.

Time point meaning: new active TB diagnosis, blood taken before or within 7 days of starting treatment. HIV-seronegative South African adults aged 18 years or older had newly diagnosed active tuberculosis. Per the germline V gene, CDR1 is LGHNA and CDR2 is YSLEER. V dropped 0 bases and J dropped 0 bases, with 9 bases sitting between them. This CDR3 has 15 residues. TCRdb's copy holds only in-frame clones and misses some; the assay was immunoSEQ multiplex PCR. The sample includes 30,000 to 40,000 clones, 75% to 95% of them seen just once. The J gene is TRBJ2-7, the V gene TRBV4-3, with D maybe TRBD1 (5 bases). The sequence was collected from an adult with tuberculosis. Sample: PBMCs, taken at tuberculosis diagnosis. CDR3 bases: TGCGCCAGCAGCCAAGATACAGGCCCCTCCTACGAGCAGTACTTC. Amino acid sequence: CASSQDTGPSYEQYF.